Included here is one T cell receptor beta chain sequence, with context. This entry belongs to a study of blood T cell repertoires in COVID-19. Overall study context: PBMCs, B-cell-depleted T cells, or T cells were the source of the cDNA or gDNA that made up the material.

Sequenced by immunoSEQ multiplex PCR; TCRdb stores in-frame clones only, minus some. The sample holds some 140,000 clones, around 76% seen once. The germline V gene encodes CDR1 SGHDT and CDR2 YYEEEE. The CDR3 loop spans 16 amino acids. V lost 4 bases, J lost 3 bases, and 12 bases stayed unmatched. This clonotype originated in a man aged 80 or over with acute or convalescent COVID-19. The chain employs TRBV5-6 and TRBJ2-7, with 8 bases that match TRBD1. Specimen: peripheral blood. CDR3 bases: TGTGCCAGCAGCCCGGTAGACAGGGGAGGTTTCTACGAGCAGTACTTC. It translates to CASSPVDRGGFYEQYF.